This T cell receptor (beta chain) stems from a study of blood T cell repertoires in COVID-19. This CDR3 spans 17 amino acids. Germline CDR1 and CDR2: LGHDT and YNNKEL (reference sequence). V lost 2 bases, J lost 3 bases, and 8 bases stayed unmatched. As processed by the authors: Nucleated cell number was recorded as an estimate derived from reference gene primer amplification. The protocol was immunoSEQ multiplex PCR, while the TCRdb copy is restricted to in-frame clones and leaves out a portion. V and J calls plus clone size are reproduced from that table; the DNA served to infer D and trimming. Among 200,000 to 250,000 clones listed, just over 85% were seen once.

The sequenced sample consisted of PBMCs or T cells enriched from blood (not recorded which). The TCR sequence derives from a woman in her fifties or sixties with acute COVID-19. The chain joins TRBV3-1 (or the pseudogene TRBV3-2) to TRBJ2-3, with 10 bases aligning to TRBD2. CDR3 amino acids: CASSQRTSGGYTDTQYF. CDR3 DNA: TGTGCCAGCAGCCAAAGGACTAGCGGAGGGTATACAGATACGCAGTATTTT.